This passage covers 12 T cell receptor beta chains from one sample sequenced in a study of OX40 agonist ivuxolimab in advanced cancers. Sequencing was performed with immunoSEQ multiplex PCR; in TCRdb, only in-frame clones are kept and a portion is missing. The sample carries about 57,000 clones, about 87% recorded once. The sequences come from CD4+ or CD8+ T cells sorted from blood, collected in a trial of the OX40 agonist ivuxolimab. These receptors all come from an adult with an advanced solid tumor such as melanoma, head and neck, liver or kidney cancer.

The V and J genes are TRBV9 and TRBJ2-7; TRBD1 is a possible D gene (6 bases). Germline V gives CDR1 SGDLS, CDR2 YYNGEE. The CDR3 length is 14 residues. V was trimmed by 2 bases and J by 5 bases, leaving 14 bases between them. CDR3 coding DNA: TGTGCCAGCAGCGTGCAGGGGCAGTCGGACGAGCAGTACTTC. Translated, it gives CASSVQGQSDEQYF. The entire variable domain, with the rest obtained from reference TRBV9 and TRBJ2-7, is as follows: DSGVTQTPKHLITATGQRVTLRCSPRSGDLSVYWYQQSLDQGLQFLIQYYNGEERAKGNILERFSAQQFPDLHSELNLSSLELGDSALYFCASSVQGQSDEQYFGPGTRLTVT.

The chain links TRBV7-9 to TRBJ1-5; D not certain. Germline V lookup: CDR1 SEHNR, CDR2 FQNEAQ (reference sequence). CDR3 length: 15 residues. Trimming removed 3 bases at V and 4 bases at J, with 13 bases between. The DNA of the CDR3 is TGTGCCAGCAGCTTCGGCCAGGCCCGAAATCAGCCCCAGCATTTT. Amino acids: CASSFGQARNQPQHF. Together with reference TRBV7-9 and TRBJ1-5, the CDR3 gives the full variable domain: DTGVSQNPRHKITKRGQNVTFRCDPISEHNRLYWYRQTLGQGPEFLTYFQNEAQLEKSRLLSDRFSAERPKGSFSTLEIQRTEQGDSAMYLCASSFGQARNQPQHFGDGTRLSIL.

The genes are TRBV11-2 and TRBJ2-2; 7 bases map to TRBD2. This CDR3 is 15 amino acids long. Germline assignment: CDR1 SGHAT and CDR2 FQNNGV. V shed 0 bases, J shed 7 bases, and the junction held 5 bases outside the gene matches. The CDR3 nucleotides are TGTGCCAGCAGCTTAGAACCGGGAGGACACGGGGAGCTGTTTTTT. It yields the protein CASSLEPGGHGELFF.

J is TRBJ2-7 and V is TRBV7-2; 7 positions match TRBD1. The CDR3 runs 13 residues. The ends lost 4 bases at V and 3 bases at J; junction bases unmatched: 3. CDR1 is SGHTA and CDR2 is FQGNSA in the germline V gene. CDR3 DNA: TGTGCCAGCAGCTCCTCAGGGGGCTACGAGCAGTACTTC. Translation gives CASSSSGGYEQYF.

V and J are TRBV18 and TRBJ1-3; D is unclear. This CDR3 spans 15 amino acids. CDR1 and CDR2 from the germline V gene are KGHSH and LQKENI. V lost 6 bases to trimming and J lost 3 bases, with 15 bases between them. The CDR3 sequence is CASSQGGRHGNTIYF. The CDR3, as DNA: TGTGCCAGCTCCCAAGGAGGGCGACATGGAAACACCATATATTTT.

V gene TRBV2 combines with J gene TRBJ2-7; D is perhaps TRBD2 (5 bases). CDR1 is SNHLY and CDR2 is FYNNEI in the germline V gene. The CDR3 sequence is 12 residues long. V was cut by 4 bases and J by 7 bases, with 11 bases left in between. CDR3 in amino acids: CASSGGFLEQYF. Written as DNA, the CDR3 is TGTGCCAGCAGTGGAGGGTTTTTAGAGCAGTACTTC.

V usage is TRBV7-6 and J usage is TRBJ1-3, with D maybe TRBD1 (5 bases). V was trimmed by 6 bases and J by 0 bases, leaving 15 bases between them. This CDR3 spans 16 amino acids. Germline CDR1 SGHVS, CDR2 FNYEAQ. CDR3 loop: CASSYGTIASGNTIYF. CDR3 DNA sequence: TGTGCCAGCAGTTATGGGACGATCGCCTCTGGAAACACCATATATTTT.

The chain employs TRBV9 and TRBJ2-7; D is perhaps TRBD2 (5 bases). V lost 7 bases, J lost 7 bases, and 18 bases lay in between. Germline V gives CDR1 SGDLS, CDR2 YYNGEE. This CDR3 comprises 13 residues. The CDR3 bases are TGTGCCAGCGCCTGGACTCTTCAAGGGGAGCAGTACTTC. Translating it yields CASAWTLQGEQYF.

The gene calls are TRBV4-3 and TRBJ2-1, with 7 bases aligning to TRBD1. V was clipped by 6 bases and J by 3 bases; unmatched bases: 2. The CDR3 spans 13 residues. Germline loops: CDR1 LGHNA, CDR2 YSLEER. The CDR3 nucleotides read TGCGCCAGCAGTCAGGGGGTCTACAATGAGCAGTTCTTC. It is translated as CASSQGVYNEQFF.

This chain uses TRBV2 with TRBJ1-6; D remains ambiguous. CDR1 is SNHLY, CDR2 FYNNEI, per germline. The CDR3 runs 13 residues. Trimming shortened V by 4 bases and J by 10 bases, and 11 bases separated the two germline ends. The CDR3 loop is CASSGRSESPLHF. CDR3 nucleotide sequence: TGTGCCAGCAGTGGACGGTCAGAGTCACCCCTCCACTTT.

In this sample, this clone turned up once. The V gene is TRBV6-6, the J gene TRBJ2-7, with a tentative D call TRBD2 (5 bases). Trimming took 6 bases from V and 5 from J, leaving 14 bases between them. Germline V gene data show CDR1 as MNHNY and CDR2 as SVGAGI (reference sequence). The CDR3 length is 13 residues. The CDR3 DNA sequence: TGTGCCAGCAGCACCCGGGGAGTGGACGAGCAGTACTTC. It yields the protein CASSTRGVDEQYF.

Only a few counts were recorded for this clone. This chain joins TRBV2 and TRBJ2-1, with TRBD2 matching over 7 bases. Losses at the gene ends were 4 bases for V and 8 bases for J; bases not matched to a gene: 8. This CDR3 spans 14 amino acids. CDR1 and CDR2 (germline): SNHLY, FYNNEI. The CDR3 nucleotides are TGTGCCAGCAGTGTCCGAGGGGCGGGGGATGAGCAGTTCTTC. Protein sequence: CASSVRGAGDEQFF.